This is a list of T cell receptor beta chains from one sample in a study of technical replicates of blood from several donors. TCRdb's table, derived via immunoSEQ multiplex PCR, lists solely in-frame clones and lacks some. The sample records some 63,000 clones, roughly 89% being singletons. Sequenced material: PBMCs. Receptors were obtained from a human donor in good health. Some clones in this sample may be carry-over from other donors' samples. The CDR3 runs from the conserved cysteine through the conserved F or W. The D gene is left open where the match is weak. Clone size is stated in some rows and not others, as once, few, many or a class when expanded.

v_call,clone_size,d_call,j_call,cdr3_nt,cdr3_aa
TRBV5-1,-,TRBD2,TRBJ2-1,TGCGCCAGCAGCCGAGCGGGGGCCCTAACTAGCTCCTACAATGAGCAGTTCTTC,CASSRAGALTSSYNEQFF
TRBV14,-,-,TRBJ2-3,TGTGCCAGCAGCCAAGATTTCTGCCTCGGGTGTCATTTTTCCTCCACAGATACGCAGTATTTT,CASSQDFCLGCHFSSTDTQYF
TRBV21-1,-,-,TRBJ2-5,TGTGCCAGGGGAAGGGGGTGGGAGACCCAGTACTTC,CARGRGWETQYF
TRBV4-3,-,-,TRBJ1-1,TGCGCCAGCAGCCAGACATCTTTTAACCCCACTGAAGCTTTCTTT,CASSQTSFNPTEAFF
TRBV2,-,-,TRBJ2-7,TGTGCCAGCAGTGGATTTTTATTAGCGGATAACTACGAGCAGTACTTC,CASSGFLLADNYEQYF
TRBV30,-,-,TRBJ1-1,TGTGCCTGGAGTCGTATCGACTGGAACACTGAAGCTTTCTTT,CAWSRIDWNTEAFF
TRBV5-1,-,-,TRBJ2-5,TGCGCCAGCAGCTTGGACGGCGGAGAGACCCAGTACTTC,CASSLDGGETQYF
TRBV5-4,-,-,TRBJ1-2,TGTGCCAGCAGCTTCAGTTCCTCTAACTATGGCTACACCTTC,CASSFSSSNYGYTF
TRBV7-9,-,-,TRBJ1-2,TGTGCCAGCAGCTTTGGGAGCTCAAACTATGGCTACACCTTC,CASSFGSSNYGYTF
TRBV4-1,-,-,TRBJ1-1,TGCGCCAGCAGCCAAGGGGGAGGGGAGGATGAAGCTTTCTTT,CASSQGGGEDEAFF
TRBV5-6,-,TRBD1,TRBJ1-2,TGTGCCAGCAGCTTTGCAGGGGGTGGTGGCTACACCTTC,CASSFAGGGGYTF
TRBV6-6,-,-,TRBJ1-2,TGTGCCAGCAGTTCAAACTATGGCTACACCTTC,CASSSNYGYTF
TRBV2,-,TRBD2,TRBJ2-7,TGTGCCAGCAGAGGGACTAGCGGGAGCTACGAGCAGTACTTC,CASRGTSGSYEQYF
TRBV4-1,-,TRBD1,TRBJ1-3,TGCGCCAGCAGCCCCCGACAGGGCACGATCTCTGGAAACACCATATATTTT,CASSPRQGTISGNTIYF
TRBV7-9,-,-,TRBJ2-3,TGTGCCAGCAGCACAACAGATACGCAGTATTTT,CASSTTDTQYF
TRBV27,-,TRBD2,TRBJ2-1,TGTGCCAGCAGTCCCTCCGAGACGAGCGGGGGGTCGAGCTCCTACAATGAGCAGTTCTTC,CASSPSETSGGSSSYNEQFF
TRBV9,-,TRBD2,TRBJ2-3,TGTGCCAGCAGCGTAGCTAGCGGGGGGTTGGCAGATACGCAGTATTTT,CASSVASGGLADTQYF
TRBV2,-,-,TRBJ1-1,TGTGCCAGCAGTCTGCTTGGCTTGAACACTGAAGCTTTCTTT,CASSLLGLNTEAFF
TRBV25-1,-,-,TRBJ2-5,TGTGCCAGCAGTGCGGACAGAGGAATGGCAGAGACCCAGTACTTC,CASSADRGMAETQYF
TRBV28,-,-,TRBJ2-6,TGTGCCAGCAGTTCTGCCGGACTATCTGGGGCCAACGTCCTGACTTTC,CASSSAGLSGANVLTF
TRBV7-2,-,TRBD2,TRBJ2-4,TGTGCCAGCAGCCCCCGGGTAGCGGGGGGCCTAGGCGTAAACATTCAGTACTTC,CASSPRVAGGLGVNIQYF
TRBV7-2,few,-,TRBJ2-1,TGTGCCAGCAGCTTCCGGGACAACTACAATGAGCAGTTCTTC,CASSFRDNYNEQFF
TRBV7-3,-,TRBD1,TRBJ1-6,TGTGCCAGCAGCTCCCTGGACAGGGGGTATAATTCACCCCTCCACTTT,CASSSLDRGYNSPLHF
TRBV9,-,TRBD2,TRBJ2-5,TGTGCCAGCAGCGGTAGCGGGCGAGGGGAGACCCAGTACTTC,CASSGSGRGETQYF
TRBV6-1,once,TRBD1,TRBJ1-2,TGTGCCGCCCGACAGGGGGGGTACTATGGCTACACCTTC,CAARQGGYYGYTF
TRBV13,-,-,TRBJ1-1,TGTGCCAGCAGCTTTTTCTGGGGGGGCGGAGGGAACACTGAAGCTTTCTTT,CASSFFWGGGGNTEAFF
TRBV19,-,-,TRBJ1-5,TGTGCCAGTAGCCGAGCCAGGGGCGGCAATCAGCCCCAGCATTTT,CASSRARGGNQPQHF
TRBV4-3,-,TRBD1,TRBJ1-3,TGCGCCAGCAGCCACGGGACAGGGGTAGGAAACACCATATATTTT,CASSHGTGVGNTIYF
TRBV6-1,-,-,TRBJ1-3,TGTGCCAGCTGCCGGGAGCTTCTAGGGACCATATATTTT,CASCRELLGTIYF
TRBV19,-,-,TRBJ1-1,TGTGCCAGCGGGATACCGACGGTGATGAACACTGAAGCTTTCTTT,CASGIPTVMNTEAFF
TRBV29-1,-,TRBD1,TRBJ1-5,TGCAGCGTGACTGGGACAGGCCCCAATCAGCCCCAGCATTTT,CSVTGTGPNQPQHF
TRBV5-4,-,TRBD2,TRBJ2-5,TGTGCCAGCAGCTTGGCTGGGGGGGAACAAGAGACCCAGTACTTC,CASSLAGGEQETQYF